The subject of this entry is one T cell receptor beta chain. What it recognizes is unknown. The data are from a study of cytomegalovirus exposure and HLA in healthy donors. Study outcomes and limitations: Sequences of the TCR beta chain were said to predict the HLA-A and HLA-B alleles of most subjects accurately. Researchers reported from a later analysis that most CMV-associated TCR beta chains appeared HLA-restricted.

It was with 60 Vbeta and 13 Jbeta primers that the PCR ran. Profiling relied on immunoSEQ multiplex PCR, and the TCRdb table lists in-frame clones only, not all of them. Of approximately 70,000 clones listed, less than 80% are singletons. Germline values: CDR1 SGHTA, CDR2 FQGNSA. Trimming took 5 bases from V and 12 from J, leaving 19 bases between them. The CDR3 is 13 residues long. This receptor was identified in a woman aged 40 to 55 in good health and CMV-seropositive. Sequencing was carried out using PBMCs. The chain links TRBV7-2 to TRBJ1-1; D gene uncertain. The DNA for the CDR3 is TGTGCCAGCAGCCAGTACCGGCAACGGGGAACTTTCTTT. This sequence encodes CASSQYRQRGTFF.